This is a list of T cell receptor beta chains from one sample in a study of neurological immune-mediated disorders. MiXCR, run by TCRdb on the 5' RACE reads, gives a single entry per CDR3 protein. Among 53,000 or so distinct CDR3 sequences, 7.5% to 9.5% were seen once, and the ten largest hold 1.5% to 2%. Sequencing was performed on PBMCs. Source of these receptors: a woman aged 40 to 49 in good health. Each CDR3 is given with its conserved first and last residue. Each record gives: CDR3 protein, CDR3 DNA, D gene, J gene, V gene, clone size. D genes are given only for firm matches. Size is omitted from some rows. Given values are once, few, many or a class for expanded clones.

cdr3_aa: CASSYSSSTDTQYF
cdr3_nt: TGTGCCAGCAGCTACTCCTCTAGCACAGATACGCAGTATTTT
d_call: NA
j_call: TRBJ2-3
v_call: TRBV7-2
clone_size: many

cdr3_aa: CASSLRQGINYGYTF
cdr3_nt: TGTGCCAGCAGTTTGAGGCAGGGCATTAACTATGGCTACACCTTC
d_call: NA
j_call: TRBJ1-2
v_call: TRBV6-5
clone_size: many

cdr3_aa: CASSYSPGGYVKGTQYF
cdr3_nt: TGTGCCAGCAGTTACTCACCAGGGGGATACGTCAAGGGGACCCAGTACTTC
d_call: TRBD1
j_call: TRBJ2-5
v_call: TRBV6-5
clone_size: many

cdr3_aa: CASSPRDKNTGELFF
cdr3_nt: TGTGCCAGCAGCCCACGGGACAAAAACACCGGGGAGCTGTTTTTT
d_call: NA
j_call: TRBJ2-2
v_call: TRBV7-3
clone_size: NA

cdr3_aa: CASSLAPGLAGGQTQYF
cdr3_nt: TGTGCCAGCAGCTTAGCCCCCGGACTAGCGGGGGGCCAGACCCAGTACTTC
d_call: TRBD2
j_call: TRBJ2-5
v_call: TRBV7-2
clone_size: many

cdr3_aa: CASSVDGGRVDEQFF
cdr3_nt: TGTGCCAGCAGCGTAGATGGGGGGCGAGTAGATGAGCAGTTCTTC
d_call: NA
j_call: TRBJ2-1
v_call: TRBV9
clone_size: many

cdr3_aa: CSARLGGTDTQYF
cdr3_nt: TGCAGTGCTAGACTCGGGGGCACAGATACGCAGTATTTT
d_call: NA
j_call: TRBJ2-3
v_call: TRBV20-1
clone_size: many

cdr3_aa: CASSPPGLGKTQYF
cdr3_nt: TGTGCCAGCAGCCCCCCGGGTCTGGGAAAGACCCAGTACTTC
d_call: NA
j_call: TRBJ2-5
v_call: TRBV12-3/TRBV12-4
clone_size: many

cdr3_aa: CAISEGSSDTGELFF
cdr3_nt: TGTGCCATCAGTGAGGGGAGCTCGGACACCGGGGAGCTGTTTTTT
d_call: NA
j_call: TRBJ2-2
v_call: TRBV10-3
clone_size: many

cdr3_aa: CASSQDQGRSGETQYF
cdr3_nt: TGCGCCAGCAGCCAAGATCAAGGCCGCTCAGGGGAGACCCAGTACTTC
d_call: NA
j_call: TRBJ2-5
v_call: TRBV4-1
clone_size: many

cdr3_aa: CASSDSRGYWGNTIYF
cdr3_nt: TGTGCCAGCAGTGACTCGAGGGGGTACTGGGGAAACACCATATATTTT
d_call: NA
j_call: TRBJ1-3
v_call: TRBV6-4
clone_size: many

cdr3_aa: CASREGYDEQYF
cdr3_nt: TGCGCCAGCCGGGAAGGTTACGACGAGCAGTACTTC
d_call: NA
j_call: TRBJ2-7
v_call: TRBV5-1
clone_size: many

cdr3_aa: CASSFGRSAWGNEQFF
cdr3_nt: TGCGCCAGCAGCTTCGGACGTTCAGCTTGGGGCAATGAGCAGTTCTTC
d_call: NA
j_call: TRBJ2-1
v_call: TRBV5-1
clone_size: many

cdr3_aa: CASSLDLGGVETQYF
cdr3_nt: TGTGCCAGCAGCTTAGATTTGGGGGGCGTGGAGACCCAGTACTTC
d_call: NA
j_call: TRBJ2-5
v_call: TRBV7-6
clone_size: few

cdr3_aa: CSVEDPVGDTQYF
cdr3_nt: TGCAGCGTTGAAGATCCCGTAGGCGATACGCAGTATTTT
d_call: NA
j_call: TRBJ2-3
v_call: TRBV29-1
clone_size: many

cdr3_aa: CASSPSDREVPEAFF
cdr3_nt: TGCGCCAGCAGCCCAAGCGACAGGGAAGTCCCTGAAGCTTTCTTT
d_call: TRBD1
j_call: TRBJ1-1
v_call: TRBV4-1
clone_size: NA

cdr3_aa: CASSLTGGRGNTIYF
cdr3_nt: TGTGCCAGCAGCTTAACAGGGGGTAGGGGAAACACCATATATTTT
d_call: NA
j_call: TRBJ1-3
v_call: TRBV7-3
clone_size: many

cdr3_aa: CASLGGETQYF
cdr3_nt: TGCGCCAGCTTGGGTGGGGAGACCCAGTACTTC
d_call: NA
j_call: TRBJ2-5
v_call: TRBV5-1
clone_size: many

cdr3_aa: CASSYSMGEDYGYTF
cdr3_nt: TGTGCCAGCAGTTACTCGATGGGGGAAGACTATGGCTACACCTTC
d_call: NA
j_call: TRBJ1-2
v_call: TRBV6-5
clone_size: many

cdr3_aa: CSAVNPWESSYEQYF
cdr3_nt: TGCAGTGCCGTCAATCCATGGGAAAGCTCCTACGAGCAGTACTTC
d_call: NA
j_call: TRBJ2-7
v_call: TRBV20-1
clone_size: NA

cdr3_aa: CATSRDPENQPQHF
cdr3_nt: TGTGCCACCAGCAGAGATCCCGAGAATCAGCCCCAGCATTTT
d_call: NA
j_call: TRBJ1-5
v_call: TRBV15
clone_size: many

cdr3_aa: CASSSGSGTGELFF
cdr3_nt: TGTGCTAGCAGCTCCGGGTCCGGCACCGGGGAGCTGTTTTTT
d_call: NA
j_call: TRBJ2-2
v_call: TRBV7-7
clone_size: many

cdr3_aa: CSVEDWPPQETQYF
cdr3_nt: TGCAGCGTTGAAGATTGGCCGCCGCAAGAGACCCAGTACTTC
d_call: NA
j_call: TRBJ2-5
v_call: TRBV29-1
clone_size: many

cdr3_aa: CASSPLDRGARGGGYTF
cdr3_nt: TGTGCCAGCAGCCCATTGGACAGGGGAGCACGAGGGGGTGGCTACACCTTC
d_call: TRBD1
j_call: TRBJ1-2
v_call: TRBV14
clone_size: many

cdr3_aa: CASSFFRSSYNEQFF
cdr3_nt: TGTGCCAGCAGCTTCTTCAGGAGCTCCTACAATGAGCAGTTCTTC
d_call: NA
j_call: TRBJ2-1
v_call: TRBV11-1
clone_size: many

cdr3_aa: CASSRPPTYNEQFF
cdr3_nt: TGTGCCAGCTCACGGCCTCCGACCTACAATGAGCAGTTCTTC
d_call: NA
j_call: TRBJ2-1
v_call: TRBV18
clone_size: few

cdr3_aa: CASSPTAQYNEQFF
cdr3_nt: TGTGCCAGCAGCCCCACGGCGCAGTACAATGAGCAGTTCTTC
d_call: NA
j_call: TRBJ2-1
v_call: TRBV12-3/TRBV12-4
clone_size: once

cdr3_aa: CASSRSQETQYF
cdr3_nt: TGTGCCAGCAGTCGATCCCAAGAGACCCAGTACTTC
d_call: NA
j_call: TRBJ2-5
v_call: TRBV6-2/TRBV6-3
clone_size: many

cdr3_aa: CASSVIKNWELFF
cdr3_nt: TGTGCCAGCAGTGTAATTAAAAATTGGGAGCTGTTTTTT
d_call: NA
j_call: TRBJ2-2
v_call: TRBV6-1
clone_size: many

cdr3_aa: CSVQPWTSGGPVGTDTQYF
cdr3_nt: TGCAGCGTCCAACCCTGGACTAGCGGGGGGCCGGTAGGCACAGATACGCAGTATTTT
d_call: TRBD2
j_call: TRBJ2-3
v_call: TRBV29-1
clone_size: many

cdr3_aa: CASSLQPGIAGELFF
cdr3_nt: TGTGCCAGCAGCTTACAGCCAGGGATCGCCGGGGAGCTGTTTTTT
d_call: NA
j_call: TRBJ2-2
v_call: TRBV7-8
clone_size: few

cdr3_aa: CASSLEAASGNTIYF
cdr3_nt: TGCGCCAGCAGCTTGGAGGCGGCCTCTGGAAACACCATATATTTT
d_call: NA
j_call: TRBJ1-3
v_call: TRBV5-1
clone_size: many

cdr3_aa: CSVGATGLYEQYF
cdr3_nt: TGCAGCGTCGGCGCTACGGGACTCTACGAGCAGTACTTC
d_call: NA
j_call: TRBJ2-7
v_call: TRBV29-1
clone_size: NA

cdr3_aa: CASSLVDTGLRWEAFF
cdr3_nt: TGTGCCAGCAGCTTAGTTGATACAGGACTTCGTTGGGAAGCTTTCTTT
d_call: NA
j_call: TRBJ1-1
v_call: TRBV7-2
clone_size: many

cdr3_aa: CASSTNWGYTF
cdr3_nt: TGTGCCAGCAGCACAAATTGGGGCTACACCTTC
d_call: NA
j_call: TRBJ1-2
v_call: TRBV7-2
clone_size: many

cdr3_aa: CSVATSYFVNEQFF
cdr3_nt: TGCAGCGTTGCTACTAGCTACTTTGTCAATGAGCAGTTCTTC
d_call: NA
j_call: TRBJ2-1
v_call: TRBV29-1
clone_size: many

cdr3_aa: CATHPAGGLETQYF
cdr3_nt: TGTGCCACCCACCCGGCGGGAGGGCTCGAGACCCAGTACTTC
d_call: TRBD2
j_call: TRBJ2-5
v_call: TRBV6-5
clone_size: many

cdr3_aa: CASKEGGLAGEGRADTQYF
cdr3_nt: TGTGCCAGCAAGGAAGGAGGACTAGCGGGAGAGGGGCGAGCAGATACGCAGTATTTT
d_call: TRBD2
j_call: TRBJ2-3
v_call: TRBV6-2/TRBV6-3
clone_size: many

cdr3_aa: CASSQDFEFSSYNEQFF
cdr3_nt: TGCGCCAGCAGCCAAGATTTTGAGTTTAGCTCCTACAATGAGCAGTTCTTC
d_call: NA
j_call: TRBJ2-1
v_call: TRBV4-3
clone_size: many

cdr3_aa: CSARVPGLAGPYEQYF
cdr3_nt: TGCAGTGCTAGAGTCCCTGGACTAGCGGGGCCCTACGAGCAGTACTTC
d_call: TRBD2
j_call: TRBJ2-7
v_call: TRBV20-1
clone_size: many

cdr3_aa: CASSRTGLAGIGDTQYF
cdr3_nt: TGTGCCAGCAGCCGGACAGGACTAGCGGGAATTGGAGATACGCAGTATTTT
d_call: TRBD2
j_call: TRBJ2-3
v_call: TRBV3-1
clone_size: many

cdr3_aa: CASSKLTDQPQHF
cdr3_nt: TGTGCCAGCAGCAAGTTGACGGATCAGCCCCAGCATTTT
d_call: NA
j_call: TRBJ1-5
v_call: TRBV7-6
clone_size: NA

cdr3_aa: CASQPAGLYNEQFF
cdr3_nt: TGCGCCAGCCAGCCGGCGGGCCTATACAATGAGCAGTTCTTC
d_call: NA
j_call: TRBJ2-1
v_call: TRBV5-1
clone_size: many

cdr3_aa: CASSLGLAGATDTQYF
cdr3_nt: TGCGCCAGCAGCTTGGGCCTAGCGGGAGCAACAGATACGCAGTATTTT
d_call: TRBD2
j_call: TRBJ2-3
v_call: TRBV5-1
clone_size: many

cdr3_aa: CATSDAGQADYGYTF
cdr3_nt: TGTGCCACCAGTGATGCAGGACAGGCGGACTATGGCTACACCTTC
d_call: TRBD1
j_call: TRBJ1-2
v_call: TRBV24-1
clone_size: medium-sized

cdr3_aa: CASSGTEYNEQFF
cdr3_nt: TGTGCCAGCAGCGGGACAGAGTACAATGAGCAGTTCTTC
d_call: TRBD1
j_call: TRBJ2-1
v_call: TRBV6-2/TRBV6-3
clone_size: many

cdr3_aa: CASSLDLGKYSYEQYF
cdr3_nt: TGTGCCAGCAGCTTAGATCTGGGGAAATACTCCTACGAGCAGTACTTC
d_call: NA
j_call: TRBJ2-7
v_call: TRBV7-2
clone_size: many

cdr3_aa: CASTGDAGTDYTF
cdr3_nt: TGCGCCAGCACGGGCGATGCAGGCACGGACTACACCTTC
d_call: NA
j_call: TRBJ1-2
v_call: TRBV5-1
clone_size: many